The next 20 T cell receptor beta chains were all read from a single sample in a study of early T cells in non-severe SARS-CoV-2 infection. In TCRdb, the 5' RACE reads were re-called with MiXCR into one record per CDR3 protein. The sample contains tens of thousands of distinct CDR3 sequences, around 9.1% of which appear only once. This specimen was whole blood, taken at baseline. The receptor source for this set is an adult who was a healthcare worker with PCR-confirmed SARS-CoV-2 infection or an uninfected control (not recorded which).

This clonotype occurred many times. V gene TRBV9 combines with J gene TRBJ2-1, with 9 bases aligning to TRBD1. The CDR3 runs 15 residues. Germline-derived CDR1 and CDR2 are SGDLS and YYNGEE. V shed 4 bases, J shed 3 bases, and the junction held 5 bases outside the gene matches. This CDR3 is CASSSSGQGYNEQFF. Here the CDR3 DNA reads TGTGCCAGCAGCTCGTCGGGACAGGGCTACAATGAGCAGTTCTTC.

In DNA form, the CDR3 reads TGTGCCAGCAGTTTGACAGGGGGCAGGAATGGCTACACCTTC. It translates to CASSLTGGRNGYTF. V and J are TRBV12-3 or TRBV12-4 and TRBJ1-2; 10 nucleotides agree with TRBD1. J was trimmed by 6 bases and V by 3 bases; bases with no gene match: 4. The CDR3 consists of 14 residues.

This clonotype showed up just a few times. The rearrangement joins TRBV6-2 or TRBV6-3 to TRBJ2-7, with D maybe TRBD1 (7 bases). The germline V gene encodes CDR1 MNHEY and CDR2 SVGEGT. There are 11 residues in the CDR3. V was pared by 5 bases and J by 6 bases, with 8 bases between. The CDR3 bases are TGTGCCAGCAGTCAGGGGGGCGAGCAGTACTTC. It yields the protein CASSQGGEQYF.

The chain employs TRBV2 and TRBJ1-3; the match to TRBD1 covers 8 bases. Germline loops: CDR1 SNHLY, CDR2 FYNNEI. The CDR3 has 14 amino acids. Trimming cost V 8 bases and J 2 bases; bases outside gene matches: 5. The CDR3 DNA reads TGTGCCAGCCGACAGGGGAGGACTGGAAACACCATATATTTT. Its translation: CASRQGRTGNTIYF. The complete variable domain, with remaining parts taken from reference TRBV2 and TRBJ1-3, reads EPEVTQTPSHQVTQMGQEVILRCVPISNHLYFYWYRQILGQKVEFLVSFYNNEISEKSEIFDDQFSVERPDGSNFTLKIRSTKLEDSAMYFCASRQGRTGNTIYFGEGSWLTVV.

This clonotype has just a few counts. The chain combines TRBV5-1 with TRBJ1-5; maybe TRBD1 (5 bases). With 5 bases removed from V and 0 bases from J, the gap between germline ends came to 21 bases. There are 18 residues in the CDR3. In germline, CDR1 is SGHRS, CDR2 YFSETQ. The CDR3: CASRFGGGLPNSNQPQHF. In DNA form, the CDR3 reads TGCGCCAGCAGGTTCGGGGGAGGCCTCCCCAATAGCAATCAGCCCCAGCATTTT.

At least ten counts were recorded for this clonotype. This chain connects TRBV11-3 to TRBJ2-1, with 9 bases aligning to TRBD1. Unmatched junction bases numbered 12, after V lost 5 bases and J lost 4 bases. The V gene's germline CDR1 is SGHNT and CDR2 YENEEA. This CDR3 is built from 17 residues. CDR3 loop: CASSPRGGTGMYNEQFF. As DNA, the CDR3 is TGTGCCAGCAGCCCCCGTGGCGGGACAGGGATGTACAATGAGCAGTTCTTC.

At least ten counts were recorded for this clonotype. The chain joins TRBV4-2 to TRBJ2-2; the D is unclear. V dropped 4 bases and J dropped 6 bases, with 9 bases sitting between them. Germline V gene data show CDR1 as LGHNA and CDR2 as YNFKEQ. The CDR3 is made up of 13 amino acids. CDR3 residues: CASSRNVAGELFF. The CDR3 region has the DNA TGTGCCAGCAGCCGAAATGTGGCCGGGGAGCTGTTTTTT.

Only a few counts were recorded for this clonotype. V and J are TRBV11-2 and TRBJ2-7, with TRBD2 as a possible D gene (6 bases). CDR3 size: 13 residues. The V and J ends lost 1 base and 2 bases respectively, with 6 bases between them. Germline CDR1 SGHAT, CDR2 FQNNGV. CDR3 loop: CASSLAGAYEQYF. In DNA form, the CDR3 reads TGTGCCAGCAGCTTAGCGGGGGCCTACGAGCAGTACTTC.

This clonotype has more than one count but fewer than ten. This chain's CDR3 is CASSHQTGTSGNEQFF. The DNA for the CDR3 is TGCGCCAGCAGCCACCAAACCGGGACTAGCGGAAATGAGCAGTTCTTC. J is TRBJ2-1 and V is TRBV4-3, with 11 positions matching TRBD2. V shed 3 bases, J shed 7 bases, and the junction held 8 bases outside the gene matches. The germline gives CDR1 LGHNA, CDR2 YSLEER. The CDR3 contains 16 residues.

This clonotype was seen many times. The junction differs from germline at one of its ends, possibly a read error. This sequence joins TRBV18 and TRBJ1-1; the D gene is possibly TRBD1 (6 bases). This CDR3 spans 13 amino acids. Germline values: CDR1 KGHSH, CDR2 LQKENI. The CDR3 here is CASSPSRGERFGF. CDR3 coding DNA: TGTGCCAGCTCACCAAGTAGGGGGGAGAGATTCGGCTTT.

This clonotype was recorded many times. The V gene is TRBV12-3 or TRBV12-4, the J gene TRBJ1-2; 10 bases map to TRBD1. V was pared by 6 bases and J by 1 base, with 2 bases of the junction left unmatched. CDR3 length equals 14 residues. The CDR3 DNA follows: TGTGCCAGCAGAAGGGACAGGGGTAACTATGGCTACACCTTC. It translates to CASRRDRGNYGYTF.

There are a few counts of this clonotype. The chain combines TRBV5-4 with TRBJ2-4; D is unresolved. V was cut by 0 bases and J by 12 bases, with 16 bases left in between. This CDR3 has 14 amino acids. Germline V lookup: CDR1 SGHNT, CDR2 YYREEE (reference sequence). CDR3 bases: TGTGCCAGCAGCTTGGAGGGCTACCGTGGTGATCAGTACTTC. Translated, it gives CASSLEGYRGDQYF.

This clonotype showed up just a few times. The genes are TRBV4-1 and TRBJ1-4, with D maybe TRBD1 (6 bases). Germline-derived CDR1 and CDR2 are MGHRA and YSYEKL. Trimming cost V 0 bases and J 7 bases, with 15 bases left between them. The CDR3 is 16 residues long. CDR3 in amino acids: CASSQDGGRLGEKLFF. The CDR3 DNA follows: TGCGCCAGCAGCCAAGATGGGGGGCGCTTGGGTGAAAAACTGTTTTTT.

This clonotype was found a few times. The genes are TRBV20-1 and TRBJ2-1; 10 bases align to TRBD2. Losses at the gene ends were 1 base for V and 2 bases for J; bases not matched to a gene: 5. The length of the CDR3 is 16 residues. Germline-derived CDR1 and CDR2 are DFQATT and SNEGSKA (reference sequence). CDR3 nucleotides: TGCAGTGCTAGAGGGTCTAGCGGGGGACCCTACAATGAGCAGTTCTTC. Translating it yields CSARGSSGGPYNEQFF.

In nucleotides, the CDR3 is TGTGCCAGCAGTCCCATCGGACAGGGAGGCAATCAGCCCCAGCATTTT. Translation gives CASSPIGQGGNQPQHF. This chain uses TRBV27 with TRBJ1-5; 8 bases are a match to TRBD1. In germline, CDR1 is MNHEY, CDR2 SMNVEV (reference sequence). After removal of 5 bases from V and 2 bases from J, the junction contained 8 bases not matched to a gene. This CDR3 spans 16 amino acids.

The chain has TRBV7-2 and TRBJ2-7, with D tentatively TRBD1 (5 bases). The CDR3 length is 12 residues. Germline V CDR1 and CDR2: SGHTA, FQGNSA. Deletions cut 5 bases from V and 1 base from J, with 6 bases between. The CDR3 bases are TGTGCCAGCAGCCGACAGTCCTACGAGCAGTACTTC. It yields the protein CASSRQSYEQYF.

This chain connects TRBV5-1 to TRBJ2-7; maybe TRBD2 (6 bases). V was pared by 3 bases and J by 0 bases, with 13 bases between. Germline V gene data show CDR1 as SGHRS and CDR2 as YFSETQ. This CDR3 is built from 15 residues. Here the CDR3 DNA reads TGCGCCAGCAGCTGGAGGGACTCCCGCTCCTACGAGCAGTACTTC. This sequence encodes CASSWRDSRSYEQYF. Full variable domain (remainder filled in from reference TRBV5-1 and TRBJ2-7): KAGVTQTPRYLIKTRGQQVTLSCSPISGHRSVSWYQQTPGQGLQFLFEYFSETQRNKGNFPGRFSGRQFSNSRSEMNVSTLELGDSALYLCASSWRDSRSYEQYFGPGTRLTVT.

This clonotype has more than one count but fewer than ten. DNA for the CDR3: TGTGCCAGCAGCCAAGCAAACCAGATCACAGATACGCAGTATTTT. Translated, it gives CASSQANQITDTQYF. The chain links TRBV4-2 to TRBJ2-3; D not certain. The CDR3 extends over 15 amino acids. In germline, CDR1 is LGHNA, CDR2 YNFKEQ. Trimming took off 1 base at V and 2 bases at J, with 10 bases between the two ends.

This clonotype has a count of ten or more. The rearrangement uses TRBV9 and TRBJ1-1; 11 bases agree with TRBD1. V shed 4 bases, J shed 10 bases, and the junction held 9 bases outside the gene matches. Per germline, CDR1 SGDLS and CDR2 YYNGEE. CDR3 length: 14 amino acids. DNA for the CDR3: TGTGCCAGCAGCCCCGGGCCCGGGACAGGGGGAGCTTTCTTT. Protein product: CASSPGPGTGGAFF.

In its sample, this clonotype was seen a few times. The chain couples TRBV27 to TRBJ2-3; 13 bases are shared with TRBD2. Germline V gene sequence: CDR1 MNHEY, CDR2 SMNVEV (reference sequence). The CDR3 is 18 residues long. The V gene end was trimmed by 8 bases and the J gene end by 4 bases; junction bases not matched to a gene: 15. This CDR3 is CASSTTSGGAIKADTQYF. The CDR3 nucleotides read TGTGCCAGCTCTACCACTAGCGGGGGGGCCATAAAGGCAGATACGCAGTATTTT.